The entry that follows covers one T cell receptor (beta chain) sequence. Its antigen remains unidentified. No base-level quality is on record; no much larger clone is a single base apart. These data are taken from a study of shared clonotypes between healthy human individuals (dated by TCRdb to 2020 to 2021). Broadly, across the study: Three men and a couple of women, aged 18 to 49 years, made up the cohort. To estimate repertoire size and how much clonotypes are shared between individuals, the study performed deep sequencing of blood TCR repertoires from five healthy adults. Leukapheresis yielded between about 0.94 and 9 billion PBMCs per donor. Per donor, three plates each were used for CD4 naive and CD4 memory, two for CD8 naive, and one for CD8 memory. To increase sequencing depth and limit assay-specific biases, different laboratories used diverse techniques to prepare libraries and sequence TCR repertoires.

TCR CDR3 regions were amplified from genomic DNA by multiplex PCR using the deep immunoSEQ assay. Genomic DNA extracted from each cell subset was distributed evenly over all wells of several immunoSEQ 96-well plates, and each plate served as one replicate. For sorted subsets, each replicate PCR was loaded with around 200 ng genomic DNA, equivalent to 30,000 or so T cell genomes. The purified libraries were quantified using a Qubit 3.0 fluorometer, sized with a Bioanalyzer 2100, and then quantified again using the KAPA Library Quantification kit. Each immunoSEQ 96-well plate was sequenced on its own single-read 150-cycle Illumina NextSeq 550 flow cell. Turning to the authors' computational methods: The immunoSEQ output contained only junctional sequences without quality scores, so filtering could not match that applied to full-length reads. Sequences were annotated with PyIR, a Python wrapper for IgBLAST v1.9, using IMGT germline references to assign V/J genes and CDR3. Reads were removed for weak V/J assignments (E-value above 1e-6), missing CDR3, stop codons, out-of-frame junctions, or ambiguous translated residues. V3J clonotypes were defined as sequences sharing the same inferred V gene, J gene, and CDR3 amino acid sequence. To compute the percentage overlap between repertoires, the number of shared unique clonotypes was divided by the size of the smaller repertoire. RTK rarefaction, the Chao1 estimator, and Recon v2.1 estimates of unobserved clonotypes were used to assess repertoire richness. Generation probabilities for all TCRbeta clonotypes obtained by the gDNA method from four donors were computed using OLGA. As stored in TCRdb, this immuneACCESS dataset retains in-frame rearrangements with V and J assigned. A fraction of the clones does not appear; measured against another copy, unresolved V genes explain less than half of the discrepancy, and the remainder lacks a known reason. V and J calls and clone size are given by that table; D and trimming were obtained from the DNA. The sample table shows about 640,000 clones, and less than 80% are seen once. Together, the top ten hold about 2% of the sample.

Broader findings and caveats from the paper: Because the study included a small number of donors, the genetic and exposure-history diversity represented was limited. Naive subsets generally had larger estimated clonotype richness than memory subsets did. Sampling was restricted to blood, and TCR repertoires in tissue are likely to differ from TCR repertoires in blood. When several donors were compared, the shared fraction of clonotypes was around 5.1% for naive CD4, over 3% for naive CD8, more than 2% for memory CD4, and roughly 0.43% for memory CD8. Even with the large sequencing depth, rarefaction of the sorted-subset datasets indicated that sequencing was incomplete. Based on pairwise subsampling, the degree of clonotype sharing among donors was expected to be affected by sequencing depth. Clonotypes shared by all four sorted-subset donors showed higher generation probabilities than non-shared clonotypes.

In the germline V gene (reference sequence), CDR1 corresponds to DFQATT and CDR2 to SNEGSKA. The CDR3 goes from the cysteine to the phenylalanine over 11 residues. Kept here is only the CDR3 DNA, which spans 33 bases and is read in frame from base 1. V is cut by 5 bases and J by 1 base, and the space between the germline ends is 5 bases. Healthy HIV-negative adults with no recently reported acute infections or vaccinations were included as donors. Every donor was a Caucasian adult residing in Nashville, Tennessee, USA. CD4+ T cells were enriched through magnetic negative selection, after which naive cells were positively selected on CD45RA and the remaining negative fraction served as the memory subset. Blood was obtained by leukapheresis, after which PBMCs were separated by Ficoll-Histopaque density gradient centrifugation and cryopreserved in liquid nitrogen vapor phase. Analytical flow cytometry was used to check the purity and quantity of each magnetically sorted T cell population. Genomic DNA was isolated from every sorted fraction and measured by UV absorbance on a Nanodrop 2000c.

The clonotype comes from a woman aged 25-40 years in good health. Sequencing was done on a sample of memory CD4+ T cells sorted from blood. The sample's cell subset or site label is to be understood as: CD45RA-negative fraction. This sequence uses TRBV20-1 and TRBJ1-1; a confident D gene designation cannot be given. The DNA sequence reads TGCAGTGCTGTGGCGAACACTGAAGCTTTCTTT. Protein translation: CSAVANTEAFF.